The rows below give T cell receptor beta chains drawn from one sample of a study of shared clonotypes between healthy human individuals. Data came from immunoSEQ multiplex PCR; TCRdb stores just in-frame clones and leaves some out. The table records approximately 2.5 million clones, roughly 92% of them present only once. Input material: naive CD4+ T cells sorted from blood. These receptors were obtained from a man younger than 35 in good health. Each CDR3 is given with its conserved first and last residue. A D gene is named only where the DNA matches it firmly. Clone size appears in some rows only: once, few, many, or a class for an expanded clone.

v_call: TRBV5-4; d_call: -; j_call: TRBJ2-2; clone_size: -; cdr3_nt: TGTGCCAGCAGCTTGGCCGGGGGTTCCGGGGAGCTGTTTTTT; cdr3_aa: CASSLAGGSGELFF
v_call: TRBV18; d_call: -; j_call: TRBJ2-1; clone_size: once; cdr3_nt: TGTGCCAGCTCACCCGGGACGGGCCCCTACAATGAGCAGTTCTTC; cdr3_aa: CASSPGTGPYNEQFF
v_call: TRBV7-2; d_call: -; j_call: TRBJ1-5; clone_size: -; cdr3_nt: TGTGCCAGCAGCCGAAATACAGGGTTAAATCAGCCCCAGCATTTT; cdr3_aa: CASSRNTGLNQPQHF
v_call: TRBV7-8; d_call: -; j_call: TRBJ2-6; clone_size: -; cdr3_nt: TGTGCCAGCAAAGGGGTGGAGGGGGCCAACGTCCTGACTTTC; cdr3_aa: CASKGVEGANVLTF
v_call: TRBV19; d_call: -; j_call: TRBJ2-2; clone_size: -; cdr3_nt: TGTGCCAGTAGTATTACGCCGACAGTCACCGGGGAGCTGTTTTTT; cdr3_aa: CASSITPTVTGELFF
v_call: TRBV5-1; d_call: -; j_call: TRBJ2-7; clone_size: -; cdr3_nt: TGCGCCAGCAGCTTGGGAGGACAAATGGTTGAGCAGTACTTC; cdr3_aa: CASSLGGQMVEQYF
v_call: TRBV9; d_call: TRBD2; j_call: TRBJ2-1; clone_size: once; cdr3_nt: TGTGCCAGCAGCGTATCTAGCGGGGGACCGAACAATGAGCAGTTCTTC; cdr3_aa: CASSVSSGGPNNEQFF
v_call: TRBV5-1; d_call: -; j_call: TRBJ1-6; clone_size: once; cdr3_nt: TGCGCCAGCAGCTTGCAGGGTGCCAATTCACCCCTCCACTTT; cdr3_aa: CASSLQGANSPLHF
v_call: TRBV10-3; d_call: -; j_call: TRBJ2-5; clone_size: once; cdr3_nt: TGTGCCGCACGCACTAGCCGGGAGACCCAGTACTTC; cdr3_aa: CAARTSRETQYF
v_call: TRBV30; d_call: TRBD2; j_call: TRBJ2-7; clone_size: -; cdr3_nt: TGTGCCTGGAGTTACGGGGGGACGACCTACGAGCAGTACTTC; cdr3_aa: CAWSYGGTTYEQYF
v_call: TRBV7-2; d_call: -; j_call: TRBJ1-2; clone_size: -; cdr3_nt: TGTGCCAGCAGCCCCGCGATAGGCGGCTCGTTTGGCTACACCTTC; cdr3_aa: CASSPAIGGSFGYTF
v_call: TRBV4-1; d_call: TRBD2; j_call: TRBJ2-1; clone_size: -; cdr3_nt: TGCGCCAGCTTCCCTTCTTTGCTAGCGGGGGCCGGTCGCGGTGAGCAGTTCTTC; cdr3_aa: CASFPSLLAGAGRGEQFF
v_call: TRBV6-5; d_call: -; j_call: TRBJ2-2; clone_size: -; cdr3_nt: TGTGCCAGCAGTTACGAACAGAACACCGGGGAGCTGTTTTTT; cdr3_aa: CASSYEQNTGELFF
v_call: TRBV5-6; d_call: -; j_call: TRBJ1-4; clone_size: -; cdr3_nt: TGTGCCAGCAGCTTGGCCCAATCAACTAATGAAAAACTGTTTTTT; cdr3_aa: CASSLAQSTNEKLFF
v_call: TRBV7-8; d_call: -; j_call: TRBJ2-7; clone_size: -; cdr3_nt: TGTGCCAGCAGCCGCGACCCAAATAGGGGAGAGCAGTACTTC; cdr3_aa: CASSRDPNRGEQYF
v_call: TRBV6-5; d_call: TRBD1; j_call: TRBJ1-6; clone_size: -; cdr3_nt: TGTGCCAGCAGACAAGAGACAGGGGGCAATTCACCCCTCCACTTT; cdr3_aa: CASRQETGGNSPLHF
v_call: TRBV10-3; d_call: -; j_call: TRBJ1-5; clone_size: -; cdr3_nt: TGTGCCATCAGTGATGGGGGTACCGGTCAGCCCCAGCATTTT; cdr3_aa: CAISDGGTGQPQHF
v_call: TRBV5-1; d_call: -; j_call: TRBJ2-7; clone_size: -; cdr3_nt: TGCGCCAGCAGCTTGCTTGCCTCCTACGAGCAGTACTTC; cdr3_aa: CASSLLASYEQYF
v_call: TRBV2; d_call: -; j_call: TRBJ1-5; clone_size: -; cdr3_nt: TGTGCCAGCACCCCAGCGGGGGTTCAGCCCCAGCATTTT; cdr3_aa: CASTPAGVQPQHF
v_call: TRBV5-1; d_call: -; j_call: TRBJ1-3; clone_size: -; cdr3_nt: TGCGCCAGCAGCGAAAACTCTGGAAACACCATATATTTT; cdr3_aa: CASSENSGNTIYF
v_call: TRBV2; d_call: -; j_call: TRBJ1-6; clone_size: few; cdr3_nt: TGTGCCAGCAGTGGGGACAATTCACCCCTCCACTTT; cdr3_aa: CASSGDNSPLHF
v_call: TRBV6-5; d_call: -; j_call: TRBJ1-4; clone_size: -; cdr3_nt: TGTGCCAGCAGTTATTCCGGGACTTGGAGTGAAAAACTGTTTTTT; cdr3_aa: CASSYSGTWSEKLFF
v_call: TRBV7-8; d_call: -; j_call: TRBJ2-5; clone_size: -; cdr3_nt: TGTGCCAGCAGCGCCCGGCAGGGCGGGTACCAAGAGACCCAGTACTTC; cdr3_aa: CASSARQGGYQETQYF
v_call: TRBV6-1; d_call: -; j_call: TRBJ2-7; clone_size: -; cdr3_nt: TGTGCCAGCAGCTGGGGCGCAGGGAGCTCCTACGAGCAGTACTTC; cdr3_aa: CASSWGAGSSYEQYF
v_call: TRBV6-6; d_call: TRBD1; j_call: TRBJ1-2; clone_size: once; cdr3_nt: TGTGCCAGCAGTGACAGGGGAGTATCGCTCGGCTACACCTTC; cdr3_aa: CASSDRGVSLGYTF
v_call: TRBV27; d_call: -; j_call: TRBJ1-6; clone_size: once; cdr3_nt: TGTGCCAGCAGTTTGGAAGGTGGCTCACCCCTCCACTTT; cdr3_aa: CASSLEGGSPLHF
v_call: TRBV6-6; d_call: -; j_call: TRBJ2-3; clone_size: -; cdr3_nt: TGTGCCAGCAGAAGGACTCCCGCCACAGATACGCAGTATTTT; cdr3_aa: CASRRTPATDTQYF
v_call: TRBV14; d_call: -; j_call: TRBJ2-1; clone_size: few; cdr3_nt: TGTGCCAGCAGCCAATTGAAGACCGCAGGGAATGAGCAGTTCTTC; cdr3_aa: CASSQLKTAGNEQFF
v_call: TRBV11-2; d_call: TRBD1; j_call: TRBJ1-3; clone_size: -; cdr3_nt: TGTGCCAGCAGCTCGACAGGGATAGGAAACACCATATATTTT; cdr3_aa: CASSSTGIGNTIYF
v_call: TRBV7-6; d_call: TRBD2; j_call: TRBJ2-7; clone_size: -; cdr3_nt: TGTGCCAGCAGCTTCCTTAGCGGGAGTGGCGACGAGCAGTACTTC; cdr3_aa: CASSFLSGSGDEQYF
v_call: TRBV30; d_call: -; j_call: TRBJ1-2; clone_size: -; cdr3_nt: TGTGCCTGGAGTGAACCGGCCAGGGTGCACTATGGCTACACCTTC; cdr3_aa: CAWSEPARVHYGYTF
v_call: TRBV2; d_call: TRBD2; j_call: TRBJ2-5; clone_size: -; cdr3_nt: TGTGCCAGCAGCGACGGGCTAGCGGGGGGGTCGGAGACCCAGTACTTC; cdr3_aa: CASSDGLAGGSETQYF
v_call: TRBV6-6; d_call: TRBD1; j_call: TRBJ2-7; clone_size: -; cdr3_nt: TGTGCCAGCAGTTACGGGGGACAGGGAGGAACCTACGAGCAGTACTTC; cdr3_aa: CASSYGGQGGTYEQYF
v_call: TRBV5-4; d_call: -; j_call: TRBJ1-1; clone_size: -; cdr3_nt: TGTGCCAGCAGCTTGTTACAGGGTAACACTGAAGCTTTCTTT; cdr3_aa: CASSLLQGNTEAFF
v_call: TRBV10-3; d_call: -; j_call: TRBJ2-4; clone_size: -; cdr3_nt: TGTGCCATCAGTGATAGCCCAAGCGGCGGACTAGCCAAAAACATTCAGTACTTC; cdr3_aa: CAISDSPSGGLAKNIQYF
v_call: TRBV7-2; d_call: TRBD1; j_call: TRBJ2-5; clone_size: -; cdr3_nt: TGTGCCAGCAGCTTAGGGGACAGCAACCAAGAGACCCAGTACTTC; cdr3_aa: CASSLGDSNQETQYF
v_call: TRBV21-1; d_call: -; j_call: TRBJ1-1; clone_size: -; cdr3_nt: TGTGCCAACTGGGCCTCGAACACTGAAGCTTTCTTT; cdr3_aa: CANWASNTEAFF
v_call: TRBV15; d_call: TRBD1; j_call: TRBJ2-7; clone_size: -; cdr3_nt: TGTGCCACCAGCAGAGCTGACAGGGGAACAGGGGGCGAGCAGTACTTC; cdr3_aa: CATSRADRGTGGEQYF
v_call: TRBV5-1; d_call: -; j_call: TRBJ1-2; clone_size: -; cdr3_nt: TGCGCCAGCAGCTTGGATCGCAGCTATGGCTACACCTTC; cdr3_aa: CASSLDRSYGYTF
v_call: TRBV5-1; d_call: -; j_call: TRBJ1-2; clone_size: -; cdr3_nt: TGCGCCAGCAGCTTGGACAGCGCTCAGTATGGCTACACCTTC; cdr3_aa: CASSLDSAQYGYTF
v_call: TRBV18; d_call: TRBD1; j_call: TRBJ1-4; clone_size: -; cdr3_nt: TGTGCCAGCTCACCACCGGCGGGACAGCTTAATGAAAAACTGTTTTTT; cdr3_aa: CASSPPAGQLNEKLFF
v_call: TRBV11-2; d_call: -; j_call: TRBJ2-3; clone_size: -; cdr3_nt: TGTGCCAGCAGCTCCTCAGATACGCAGTATTTT; cdr3_aa: CASSSSDTQYF
v_call: TRBV30; d_call: TRBD2; j_call: TRBJ2-3; clone_size: -; cdr3_nt: TGTGCCTGGAGTCCCCTGGGACTAGTGGGCACAGATACGCAGTATTTT; cdr3_aa: CAWSPLGLVGTDTQYF
v_call: TRBV7-9; d_call: -; j_call: TRBJ2-7; clone_size: -; cdr3_nt: TGTGCCAGCAGCCCCAGCGACGAGCAGTACTTC; cdr3_aa: CASSPSDEQYF
v_call: TRBV27; d_call: TRBD1; j_call: TRBJ2-7; clone_size: once; cdr3_nt: TGTGCCAGCAGTTTATTTGGGACAGGGAGCTACGAGCAGTACTTC; cdr3_aa: CASSLFGTGSYEQYF
v_call: TRBV11-2; d_call: -; j_call: TRBJ2-1; clone_size: -; cdr3_nt: TGTGCCAGCAGCTCTCAGGGTGAGCAGTTCTTC; cdr3_aa: CASSSQGEQFF
v_call: TRBV5-1; d_call: -; j_call: TRBJ2-5; clone_size: -; cdr3_nt: TGCGCCAGCAGCTTGGCCGTTGGCAAGTTGGGGGAGACCCAGTACTTC; cdr3_aa: CASSLAVGKLGETQYF
v_call: TRBV30; d_call: -; j_call: TRBJ1-1; clone_size: few; cdr3_nt: TGTGCCTGGAACGGCAGGAAGAACACTGAAGCTTTCTTT; cdr3_aa: CAWNGRKNTEAFF
v_call: TRBV4-3; d_call: TRBD1; j_call: TRBJ2-2; clone_size: -; cdr3_nt: TGCGCCAGCAGCCTAGACAGGGGTTTCGGGGAGCTGTTTTTT; cdr3_aa: CASSLDRGFGELFF
v_call: TRBV4-1; d_call: TRBD1; j_call: TRBJ1-4; clone_size: -; cdr3_nt: TGCGCCAGCAGCCAAGGCCAGACAGGGGGGAATGAAAAACTGTTTTTT; cdr3_aa: CASSQGQTGGNEKLFF
v_call: TRBV30; d_call: TRBD1; j_call: TRBJ1-1; clone_size: -; cdr3_nt: TGTGCCTGGACACCGGGACAGGGAATTTACGGGAGGAACACTGAAGCTTTCTTT; cdr3_aa: CAWTPGQGIYGRNTEAFF
v_call: TRBV2; d_call: -; j_call: TRBJ2-2; clone_size: -; cdr3_nt: TGTGCCAGCAGTGGTAGGAGCGGGGAGCTGTTTTTT; cdr3_aa: CASSGRSGELFF
v_call: TRBV5-1; d_call: -; j_call: TRBJ1-1; clone_size: -; cdr3_nt: TGCGCCAGCAGCAAGTTCCGAGGACACCCAGGCACTGAAGCTTTCTTT; cdr3_aa: CASSKFRGHPGTEAFF
v_call: TRBV10-2; d_call: TRBD2; j_call: TRBJ2-5; clone_size: -; cdr3_nt: TGCGCCAGCAGGGCTAGCGGGGGGTATAGAGAGACCCAGTACTTC; cdr3_aa: CASRASGGYRETQYF
v_call: TRBV6-1; d_call: -; j_call: TRBJ2-7; clone_size: -; cdr3_nt: TGTGCCAGCAGATTAACCGGGAGCACCTACGAGCAGTACTTC; cdr3_aa: CASRLTGSTYEQYF
v_call: TRBV15; d_call: -; j_call: TRBJ2-3; clone_size: -; cdr3_nt: TGTGCCACCAGCAGAGATCGGGAAGATACGCAGTATTTT; cdr3_aa: CATSRDREDTQYF